These 9 T cell receptor beta chains were all obtained from the same sample, sequenced in a study of T cell responses to AZD1222 COVID-19 vaccine (TCRdb year 2021). Receptors were amplified or captured by the immunoSEQ multiplex PCR assay. Held by TCRdb, this immuneACCESS table contains in-frame sequences only and omits some clones. Under half of the omission traces to an unresolved V gene where checked; the cause of the rest is unknown. The sample table lists fewer than 130,000 clones, roughly 90% of them with a count of one. Around 14% of the sample is in the top ten clones. What this sample's time point label stands for: about 28 days (+/-7) after the second vaccine dose. The material sequenced was peripheral blood, taken 28 days after the second AZD1222 dose. These receptors all stem from an adult who received the AZD1222 COVID-19 vaccine.

The genes are TRBV21-1 and TRBJ2-3. TRBV21-1 counts as a pseudogene. The length of the CDR3 is 14 residues. This chain's CDR3 is CASATGASTDTQYF. The CDR3, as DNA: TGTGCCAGCGCCACCGGGGCAAGCACAGATACGCAGTATTTT.

The V and J genes are TRBV3-1 (or the pseudogene TRBV3-2) and TRBJ2-1; 8 bases are a match to TRBD1. The CDR3 runs 16 residues. Germline trimming cut 0 bases from V and 7 bases from J; bases unmatched to any gene: 8. Germline CDR1 LGHDT, CDR2 YNNKEL (reference sequence). CDR3 residues: CASSQDPGQGANEQFF. CDR3 DNA sequence: TGTGCCAGCAGCCAAGATCCAGGGCAGGGGGCGAATGAGCAGTTCTTC.

The chain employs TRBV10-3 and TRBJ1-5, with TRBD1 matching over 8 bases. Germline-derived CDR1 and CDR2 are ENHRY and SYGVKD. V lost 10 bases, J lost 5 bases, and 7 bases stayed unmatched. This CDR3 is 13 amino acids long. The CDR3 loop reads CATQGGFDQPQHF. DNA for the CDR3: TGTGCCACACAGGGGGGGTTCGATCAGCCCCAGCATTTT.

The chain employs TRBV6-5 and TRBJ2-1, with D perhaps matching TRBD2 (5 bases). Germline CDR1 is MNHEY and CDR2 is SVGAGI. The CDR3 is 14 residues long. V was cut by 2 bases and J by 7 bases, with 12 bases left in between. For the CDR3, the DNA is TGTGCCAGCAGTTACGGTGCAGAGGGTAATGAGCAGTTCTTC. It specifies CASSYGAEGNEQFF.

The chain employs TRBV6-5 and TRBJ2-7; no firm D call. Germline-derived CDR1 and CDR2 are MNHEY and SVGAGI. Trimming left V 6 bases short and J 4 bases short, with 13 bases between. The CDR3 runs to 13 residues. The CDR3 DNA follows: TGTGCCAGCAGAGGTCTGACTGCTTACGAGCAGTACTTC. It yields the protein CASRGLTAYEQYF.

V and J are TRBV3-1 (or the pseudogene TRBV3-2) and TRBJ2-7; 10 positions match TRBD1. Germline CDR1 is LGHDT and CDR2 is YNNKEL (reference sequence). V trimming: 2 bases; J trimming: 5 bases; junction bases outside the gene matches: 9. The CDR3 contains 16 residues. The CDR3 sequence is CASSQHRRQGADEQYF. The CDR3 DNA is TGTGCCAGCAGCCAACATCGGAGACAGGGGGCTGACGAGCAGTACTTC.

The J gene is TRBJ1-1, the V gene TRBV19, with 9 nucleotides matching TRBD1. The CDR3 runs to 14 residues. Per the germline V gene, CDR1 is LNHDA and CDR2 is SQIVND (reference sequence). Losses at the gene ends were 6 bases for V and 5 bases for J; bases not matched to a gene: 7. The chain's CDR3 is CASSLDRGGTEAFF. The DNA for the CDR3 is TGTGCCAGTAGCCTGGACAGGGGAGGGACTGAAGCTTTCTTT.

V is TRBV27 and J is TRBJ1-2; D unclear. CDR1 is MNHEY, CDR2 SMNVEV, per germline (reference sequence). The CDR3 runs 16 residues. The V gene lost 8 bases and the J gene lost 3 bases, with 22 bases spanning the gap. CDR3 bases: TGTGCCAGCTCGATCCAAGGTGACTCACGGCACTATGGCTACACCTTC. This gives the protein CASSIQGDSRHYGYTF.

This chain joins TRBV3-1 (or the pseudogene TRBV3-2) and TRBJ2-1; 11 bases align to TRBD2. Germline V gene lookup returns CDR1 LGHDT and CDR2 YNNKEL (reference sequence). The CDR3 has 15 residues. V was clipped by 7 bases and J by 6 bases; unmatched bases: 8. Here the CDR3 DNA reads TGTGCCAGCACCCCTAGCGGGGGGCCCTCCAATGAGCAGTTCTTC. Translating gives CASTPSGGPSNEQFF.